The 9 T cell receptor beta chains given below trace back to one sample, sequenced in a study of T cell changes during pregnancy in multiple sclerosis (dated by TCRdb to between 2018 and 2020). The method was the immunoSEQ multiplex PCR assay. TCRdb took this table from immuneACCESS and kept in-frame rearrangements with V and J called. Such tables lack part of the clones; where checked against another copy, unresolved V genes explain under half of the gap, and the rest is unexplained. This sample gives 50,000 to 60,000 clones in total; 85% to 90% of them show up just once. The ten largest make up approximately 0.58% of the sample. This material consisted of CD4+ T cells from peripheral blood mononuclear cells, taken in the first trimester of pregnancy. All receptors come from a female donor with multiple sclerosis, enrolled in a pregnancy study.

V and J are TRBV27 and TRBJ2-3; D may be TRBD2 (5 bases). Trimming shortened V by 6 bases and J by 4 bases, and 20 bases separated the two germline ends. Germline assignment: CDR1 MNHEY and CDR2 SMNVEV (reference sequence). The length of the CDR3 is 16 residues. The CDR3 DNA reads as TGTGCCAGCAGAGGGTGGGCTAGCCGGAGCCCAGATACGCAGTATTTT. Its protein product is CASRGWASRSPDTQYF.

The gene calls are TRBV5-1 and TRBJ2-1, with a weak D call TRBD2 (5 bases). CDR3 length equals 17 residues. Germline assignment: CDR1 SGHRS and CDR2 YFSETQ. Trimming left V 4 bases short and J 0 bases short, with 17 bases between. The DNA of the CDR3 is TGCGCCAGCAGCCCCCTTTGGGAGCGAAGCTCCTACAATGAGCAGTTCTTC. This sequence encodes CASSPLWERSSYNEQFF.

The chain carries TRBV14 and TRBJ2-7; D not resolved. The CDR3 runs 11 residues. Trimming stripped 4 bases from V and 2 bases from J, with 3 bases between. Germline V gene data show CDR1 as SGHDN and CDR2 as FVKESK. CDR3 nucleotide sequence: TGTGCCAGCAGCCTAACCTACGAGCAGTACTTC. This sequence encodes CASSLTYEQYF.

The chain employs TRBV10-3 and TRBJ1-3, with TRBD1 as a possible D gene (6 bases). Per germline, CDR1 ENHRY and CDR2 SYGVKD. The CDR3 runs to 16 residues. Deletions cut 3 bases from V and 0 bases from J, with 12 bases between. The CDR3 nucleotides are TGTGCCATCAGTGACCAACAGGGATTCTCTGGAAACACCATATATTTT. Amino acid sequence: CAISDQQGFSGNTIYF.

The rearrangement joins TRBV10-3 to TRBJ2-3; TRBD2 agrees at 7 bases. V lost 9 bases to trimming and J lost 0 bases; unmatched junction nucleotides: 6. CDR3 size: 14 residues. From germline, CDR1 is ENHRY and CDR2 SYGVKD. DNA of the CDR3: TGTGCCATTCGGGCGGGAGAGAGCACAGATACGCAGTATTTT. Amino acids: CAIRAGESTDTQYF.

The table lists this clone with a count of one. This sequence joins TRBV5-6 and TRBJ2-3; 8 bases are shared with TRBD1. The CDR3 has 16 residues. Germline CDR1 is SGHDT and CDR2 is YYEEEE. The V gene end was trimmed by 1 base and the J gene end by 1 base; junction bases not matched to a gene: 5. Here the CDR3 DNA reads TGTGCCAGCAGCTTGCGACAGGGGTTGGGCACAGATACGCAGTATTTT. Protein sequence: CASSLRQGLGTDTQYF.

This chain joins TRBV7-9 and TRBJ2-4; D is undetermined. Trimming took off 0 bases at V and 3 bases at J, with 15 bases between the two ends. Germline values: CDR1 SEHNR, CDR2 FQNEAQ (reference sequence). This CDR3 has 17 amino acids. As DNA, the CDR3 is TGTGCCAGCAGCTTAGCAACAACTGACATTGTCAAAAACATTCAGTACTTC. It specifies CASSLATTDIVKNIQYF.

The V and J genes are TRBV4-3 and TRBJ1-3; D might be TRBD1 (6 bases). Germline values: CDR1 LGHNA, CDR2 YSLEER. The CDR3 runs to 15 residues. V was trimmed by 1 base and J by 4 bases, leaving 11 bases between them. The CDR3 sequence is CASSQGGGSGNTIYF. In DNA, the CDR3 is TGCGCCAGCAGCCAAGGCGGGGGCTCCGGAAACACCATATATTTT.

The chain is built from TRBV28 and TRBJ2-5; D gene unclear. The CDR3 consists of 11 residues. Germline lookup yields CDR1 MDHEN and CDR2 SYDVKM. Trimming removed 3 bases at V and 5 bases at J, with 4 bases between. The CDR3 reads CASSFEETQYF. The CDR3 DNA reads as TGTGCCAGCAGTTTTGAGGAGACCCAGTACTTC. The full variable domain, in which reference TRBV28 and TRBJ2-5 provide the parts outside the CDR3, is DVKVTQSSRYLVKRTGEKVFLECVQDMDHENMFWYRQDPGLGLRLIYFSYDVKMKEKGDIPEGYSVSREKKERFSLILESASTNQTSMYLCASSFEETQYFGPGTRLLVL.